The rows below give T cell receptor beta chains drawn from one sample of a study of cytotoxic CD8 clonotypes in ibrutinib-treated CLL. The protocol was immunoSEQ multiplex PCR, while the TCRdb copy is restricted to in-frame clones and leaves out a portion. Of around 250,000 clones listed, 70% are singletons. Sequenced material: PBMCs, taken after 24 months of ibrutinib treatment. These receptors were collected from a human donor with chronic lymphocytic leukemia. Both conserved end residues are trimmed from each CDR3. D genes are given only for firm matches. For some rows the clone size is stated as once, few or many, or as a class when expanded; others skip it.

>TRBV7-8|-|-
ASERLDGTDTQY
>TRBV10-3|-|TRBD1
AIRPGQGADGLNIQY
>TRBV5-1|-|-
ASSRGGRANTGELF
>TRBV4-3|-|TRBD1
ASSQESAGGTQY
>TRBV5-4|once|-
ASSLDRAVGWDEQF
>TRBV15|-|-
ATSRDTGPYEQY
>TRBV7-9|once|-
ASPYGGANTGELF
>TRBV4-1|-|TRBD2
ASSQEIGVAGRTGELF
>TRBV7-2|-|TRBD1
ASSLWAGGQPQH
>TRBV7-9|-|TRBD2
ASSLTAGGREQY
>TRBV7-7|few|TRBD1
ASSPGQVRTGELF
>TRBV2|-|-
ASSEAGTYEQY
>TRBV29-1|-|TRBD1
SVDRESTDTQY
>TRBV28|-|TRBD2
ASSWRGGRDYEQY
>TRBV4-1|few|TRBD2
ASSLTGTSGNNEQF
>TRBV5-6|-|TRBD1
ASSSSPTGGVKTQY
>TRBV19|few|-
ASSGSPNYNEQF
>TRBV28|-|TRBD2
ASSFETSGRVGQF
>TRBV29-1|-|TRBD2
SVSGSSADTQY
>TRBV28|-|-
ASRYPVQSDEQY
>TRBV27|few|TRBD1
ASSWDSKNEQF
>TRBV6-6|-|TRBD1
ASSYEGAYGYT
>TRBV5-1|-|-
ASFDPTADNEQF
>TRBV30|-|-
AWRSVDYEQY
>TRBV28|few|-
ASSPGSDGYT
>TRBV10-3|few|TRBD2
AISGAVLAGEAKTQY
>TRBV9|-|TRBD1
ASSTGTGRNEKLF
>TRBV27|-|-
ASSSLPPNLLYGYT
>TRBV6-5|-|TRBD1
ASSYMDRGGDTQY
>TRBV6-6|-|TRBD1
ASSHETGYGYT
>TRBV10-3|few|TRBD1
AISPGQGDIQY
>TRBV2|-|-
ATNRDFPDGSYNEQF
>TRBV9|-|TRBD2
ASSVEPGTSYGSEQF
>TRBV2|-|-
ASRRGENQPQH
>TRBV7-9|-|TRBD1
ASGQGASLATNEKLF
>TRBV5-1|-|TRBD2
ASSSTSGVTGELF
>TRBV30|-|TRBD1
ACEPRDRGSYEQY